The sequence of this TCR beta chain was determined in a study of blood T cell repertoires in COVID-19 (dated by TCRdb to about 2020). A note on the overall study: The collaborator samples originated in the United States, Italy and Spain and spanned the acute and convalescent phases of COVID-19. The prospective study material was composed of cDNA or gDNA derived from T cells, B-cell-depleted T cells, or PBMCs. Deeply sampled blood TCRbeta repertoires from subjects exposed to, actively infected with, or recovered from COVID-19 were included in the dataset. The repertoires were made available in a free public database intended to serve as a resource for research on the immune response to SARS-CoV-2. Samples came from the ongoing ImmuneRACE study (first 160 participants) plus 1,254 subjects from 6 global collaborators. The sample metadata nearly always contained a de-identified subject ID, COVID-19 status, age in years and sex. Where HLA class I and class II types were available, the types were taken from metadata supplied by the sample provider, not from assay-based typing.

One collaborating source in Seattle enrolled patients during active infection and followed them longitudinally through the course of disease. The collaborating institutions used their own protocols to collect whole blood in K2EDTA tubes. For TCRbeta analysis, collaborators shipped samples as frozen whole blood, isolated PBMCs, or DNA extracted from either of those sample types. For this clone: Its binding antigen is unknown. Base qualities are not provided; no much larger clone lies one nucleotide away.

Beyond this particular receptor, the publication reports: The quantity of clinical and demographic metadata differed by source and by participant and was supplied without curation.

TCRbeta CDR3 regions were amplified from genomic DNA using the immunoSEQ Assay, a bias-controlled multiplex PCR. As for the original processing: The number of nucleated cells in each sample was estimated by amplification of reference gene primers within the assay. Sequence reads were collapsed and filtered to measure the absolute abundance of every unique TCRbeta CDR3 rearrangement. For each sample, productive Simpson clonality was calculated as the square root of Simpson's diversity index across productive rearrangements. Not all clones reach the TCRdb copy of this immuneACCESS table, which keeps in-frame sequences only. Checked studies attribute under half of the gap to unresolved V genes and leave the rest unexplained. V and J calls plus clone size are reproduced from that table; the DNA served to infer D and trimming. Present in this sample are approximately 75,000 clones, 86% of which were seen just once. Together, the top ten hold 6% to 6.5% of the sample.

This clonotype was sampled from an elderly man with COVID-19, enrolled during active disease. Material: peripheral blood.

CDR3 protein: CASSPTGGLGYGYTF. The nucleotides are TGTGCCAGCAGCCCTACAGGGGGTCTGGGCTATGGCTACACCTTC. The chain is made from TRBV3-1 (or the pseudogene TRBV3-2) and TRBJ1-2, and 8 bases in between align with TRBD1. CDR1 and CDR2 (LGHDT, YNNKEL) derive from the germline V gene (reference sequence). At the junction V is shortened by 4 bases and J by 4 bases; bases outside the gene matches: 8. The CDR3 starts with the cysteine, ends with the phenylalanine, and has 15 residues. This entry keeps only the CDR3 DNA: 45 bases, framed from base 1.